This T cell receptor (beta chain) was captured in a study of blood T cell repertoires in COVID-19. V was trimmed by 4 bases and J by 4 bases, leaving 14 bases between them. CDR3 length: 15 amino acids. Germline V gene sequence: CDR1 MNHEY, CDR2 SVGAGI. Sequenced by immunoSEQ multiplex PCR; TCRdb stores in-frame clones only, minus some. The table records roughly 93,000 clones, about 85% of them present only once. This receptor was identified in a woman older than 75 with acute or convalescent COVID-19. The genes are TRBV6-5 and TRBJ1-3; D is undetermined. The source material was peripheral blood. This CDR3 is CASSSPGWEGNTIYF. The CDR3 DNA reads TGTGCCAGCAGTTCCCCTGGTTGGGAGGGAAACACCATATATTTT.